A single sample is the source of the 7 T cell receptor beta chains below, sequenced in a study of sequential checkpoint blockade in melanoma. Documented treatment: randomized to nivolumab then ipilimumab (arm A) or the reverse (arm B). Data came from immunoSEQ multiplex PCR; TCRdb stores just in-frame clones and leaves some out. This table has 20,000 or so clones, around 80% appearing once. The sample consisted of CD8+ T cells sorted from blood (inferred from file names), taken from a patient given nivolumab and ipilimumab in sequence. Receptors originate from a human donor with melanoma.

The V and J genes are TRBV2 and TRBJ1-1; D is ambiguous. Trimming shortened V by 5 bases and J by 7 bases, and 14 bases separated the two germline ends. This CDR3 spans 13 amino acids. Germline V gives CDR1 SNHLY, CDR2 FYNNEI. The CDR3, as DNA: TGTGCCAGCAGTCCATCCCCGGGGTTTGAAGCTTTCTTT. Its translation is CASSPSPGFEAFF.

V usage is TRBV6-5 and J usage is TRBJ1-6, with 8 bases lining up with TRBD1. From germline, CDR1 is MNHEY and CDR2 SVGAGI. This CDR3 spans 15 amino acids. V was clipped by 7 bases and J by 9 bases; unmatched bases: 11. In nucleotides, the CDR3 is TGTGCCAGCACCGCGACAGGGGATTTTCGTTCACCCCTCCACTTT. Amino acid sequence: CASTATGDFRSPLHF.

V gene TRBV7-9 combines with J gene TRBJ1-1, with TRBD1 identical over 7 bases. CDR1 and CDR2 from the germline V gene are SEHNR and FQNEAQ (reference sequence). This CDR3 contains 14 residues. The ends lost 4 bases at V and 1 base at J; junction bases unmatched: 3. CDR3 sequence reads: CASSSTGRNTEAFF. The CDR3 coding sequence is TGTGCCAGCAGCTCGACAGGGAGGAACACTGAAGCTTTCTTT.

This chain joins TRBV21-1 and TRBJ1-2; the tabulated D call, TRBD1, remains unverified against the DNA. TRBV21-1 is an annotated pseudogene. This CDR3 contains 16 residues. DNA of the CDR3: TGTGCCAGCAGCAAATATAGGCAGGGCGGAATTGCTGGCTACACCTTC. This sequence encodes CASSKYRQGGIAGYTF.

This chain uses TRBV19 with TRBJ1-4; possibly TRBD1 for D (5 bases). This CDR3 has 16 residues. Per the germline V gene, CDR1 is LNHDA and CDR2 is SQIVND (reference sequence). Between the trimmed V and J ends, which lost 5 bases and 5 bases, there was a span of 18 bases. CDR3 region: CASSRRGAGRNEKLFF. The CDR3 coding sequence is TGTGCCAGTAGTCGGCGGGGAGCAGGGCGGAATGAAAAACTGTTTTTT.

This clone was observed a handful of times. This chain uses TRBV6-1 with TRBJ2-6; no reliable D call. Germline values: CDR1 MNHNS, CDR2 SASEGT. V lost 1 base, J lost 0 bases, and 4 bases lay in between. CDR3 length: 15 amino acids. CDR3 in DNA: TGTGCCAGCAGTGAAGACAGCTCTGGGGCCAACGTCCTGACTTTC. Translated: CASSEDSSGANVLTF.

CDR3 in amino acids: CASNLGEGPSGEQYF. CDR3 nucleotide sequence: TGTGCCAGCAACCTAGGGGAGGGACCCTCGGGCGAGCAGTACTTC. The rearrangement joins TRBV6-6 to TRBJ2-7, with 7 bases that match TRBD2. Trimming took 7 bases from V and 6 from J; bases not matched to a gene: 15. Germline assignment: CDR1 MNHNY and CDR2 SVGAGI (reference sequence). There are 15 residues in the CDR3.